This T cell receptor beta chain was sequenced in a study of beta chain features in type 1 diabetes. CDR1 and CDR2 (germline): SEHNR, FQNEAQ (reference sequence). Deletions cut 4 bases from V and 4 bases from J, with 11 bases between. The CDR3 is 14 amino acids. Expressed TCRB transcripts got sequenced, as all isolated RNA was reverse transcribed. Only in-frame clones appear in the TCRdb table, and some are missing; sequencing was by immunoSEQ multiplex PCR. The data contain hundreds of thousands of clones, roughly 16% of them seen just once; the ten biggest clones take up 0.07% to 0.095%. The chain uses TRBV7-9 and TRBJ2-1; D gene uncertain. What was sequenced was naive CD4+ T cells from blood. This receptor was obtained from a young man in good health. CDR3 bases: TGTGCCAGCAGCTCAGGTTCAATTTACAATGAGCAGTTCTTC. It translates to CASSSGSIYNEQFF.